This TCR beta chain was captured in a study of OX40 agonist ivuxolimab in advanced cancers. TCRdb's copy holds only in-frame clones and misses some; the assay was immunoSEQ multiplex PCR. The table has approximately 67,000 clones, 80% seen once. Germline V CDR1 and CDR2: LNHDA, SQIVND (reference sequence). Deletions cut 5 bases from V and 1 base from J, with 8 bases between. CDR3 length: 14 residues. As regards this clone: Antigen unknown.

General study points: Within 6 weeks, CD4+ and CD8+ blood T cells expanded clonally at 0.1 to 3.0 mg/kg.

The sequencing used CD4+ or CD8+ T cells sorted from blood, collected in a trial of the OX40 agonist ivuxolimab. V is TRBV19 and J is TRBJ2-2, with D possibly being TRBD1 (6 bases). This receptor was obtained from an adult with an advanced solid tumor such as melanoma, head and neck, liver or kidney cancer. In nucleotides, the CDR3 is TGTGCCAGTAGTCCACAGGGGAACACCGGGGAGCTGTTTTTT. It translates to CASSPQGNTGELFF.